This T cell receptor beta chain was sequenced in a study of neurological immune-mediated disorders. This CDR3 is built from 14 residues. J lost 8 bases, V lost 5 bases, and 7 bases had no gene match. The V gene's germline CDR1 is SGHVS and CDR2 FQNEAQ. 5'RACE with 10-nucleotide random UMIs generated the cDNA. Sequencing runs each generated in excess of 180 million TCR-beta sequences derived from 15-18 subjects. TCRdb re-called the 5' RACE reads through MiXCR, storing one row per CDR3 protein. The sample carries fewer than 50,000 distinct CDR3 sequences, approximately 15% recorded once. This clonotype was found many times. For the sorted libraries, roughly 1.1 million CD4+ or CD8+ T cells were used.

J is TRBJ2-2 and V is TRBV7-8; 8 nucleotides align to TRBD2. The receptor was derived from an older woman with HTLV-1-associated myelopathy (HAM/TSP). Sequenced: CD4+ T cells from blood. The CDR3 reads CASSLRTSQGELFF. In DNA form, the CDR3 reads TGTGCCAGCAGCCTCCGGACTAGCCAGGGGGAGCTGTTTTTT.